This record concerns one T cell receptor beta chain sequence. Sequenced by immunoSEQ multiplex PCR; TCRdb stores in-frame clones only, minus some. Among approximately 130,000 clones listed, 85% to 90% were seen once. These data originate in a study of T cell responses to AZD1222 COVID-19 vaccine. Germline assignment: CDR1 LGHDT and CDR2 YNNKEL (reference sequence). The CDR3 spans 17 residues. The trim removed 3 bases at V and 3 bases at J, leaving 8 bases unmatched. This chain links TRBV3-1 (or the pseudogene TRBV3-2) with TRBJ2-3; 11 bases match TRBD2. The sequenced sample was peripheral blood, obtained on day 0 of AZD1222 vaccination. This TCR was sampled from an adult in good health. CDR3 region: CASSHYITSGGTDTQYF. The CDR3 region has the DNA TGTGCCAGCAGCCACTACATCACTAGCGGGGGAACAGATACGCAGTATTTT.